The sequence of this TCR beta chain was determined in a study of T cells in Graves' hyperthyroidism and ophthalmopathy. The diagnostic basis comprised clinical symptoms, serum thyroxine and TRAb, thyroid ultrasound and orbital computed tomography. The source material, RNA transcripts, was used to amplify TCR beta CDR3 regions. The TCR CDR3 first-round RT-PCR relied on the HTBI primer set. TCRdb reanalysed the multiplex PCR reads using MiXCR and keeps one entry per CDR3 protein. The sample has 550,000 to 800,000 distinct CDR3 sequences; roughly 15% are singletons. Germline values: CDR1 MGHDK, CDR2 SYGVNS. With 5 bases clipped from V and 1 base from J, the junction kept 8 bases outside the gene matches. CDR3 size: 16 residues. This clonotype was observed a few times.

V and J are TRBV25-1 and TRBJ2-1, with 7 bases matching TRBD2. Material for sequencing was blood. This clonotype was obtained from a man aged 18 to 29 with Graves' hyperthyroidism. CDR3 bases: TGTGCCAGCAGTACATCCCTAGCGGAGTCCTACAATGAGCAGTTCTTC. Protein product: CASSTSLAESYNEQFF. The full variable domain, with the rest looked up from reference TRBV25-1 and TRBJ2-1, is EADIYQTPRYLVIGTGKKITLECSQTMGHDKMYWYQQDPGMELHLIHYSYGVNSTEKGDLSSESTVSRIRTEHFPLTLESARPSHTSQYLCASSTSLAESYNEQFFGPGTRLTVL.